The sequence of this T cell receptor beta chain was determined in a study of blood T cell repertoires in COVID-19. The wider study: Specimens from acute and convalescent COVID-19 originated in the United States, Italy and Spain. T cells, B-cell-depleted T cells, or PBMCs supplied cDNA or gDNA.

In the authors' methods: Using reference gene primer amplification, nucleated cell counts were estimated. Sequencing used immunoSEQ multiplex PCR; TCRdb keeps in-frame clones, though not all of them. V, J and clone size are those of that table, while D and trimming were read from the DNA. This sample has about 240,000 clones, with about four fifths found just once. Germline values: CDR1 LNHDA, CDR2 SQIVND (reference sequence). The length of the CDR3 is 20 residues. V lost 0 bases, J lost 1 base, and 16 bases stayed unmatched. The sequence derives from a young woman with acute or convalescent COVID-19. The sample consisted of peripheral blood. The chain uses TRBV19 and TRBJ2-5, with 8 bases that match TRBD2. The CDR3, as DNA: TGTGCCAGTAGTATAGAGTCAAGCGGGAGTTTTATTAGCACCCAAGAGACCCAGTACTTC. This translates into CASSIESSGSFISTQETQYF.